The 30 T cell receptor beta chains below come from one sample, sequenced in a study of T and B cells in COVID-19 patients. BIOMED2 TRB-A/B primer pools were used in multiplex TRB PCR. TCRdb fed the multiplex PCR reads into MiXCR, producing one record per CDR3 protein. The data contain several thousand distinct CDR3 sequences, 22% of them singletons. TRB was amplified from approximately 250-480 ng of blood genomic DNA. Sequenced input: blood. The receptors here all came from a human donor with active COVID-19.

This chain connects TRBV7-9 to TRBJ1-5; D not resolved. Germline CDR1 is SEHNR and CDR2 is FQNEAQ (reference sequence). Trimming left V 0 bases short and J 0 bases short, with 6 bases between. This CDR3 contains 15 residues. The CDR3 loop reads CASSLAADSNQPQHF. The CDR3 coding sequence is TGTGCCAGCAGCTTAGCGGCGGATAGCAATCAGCCCCAGCATTTT.

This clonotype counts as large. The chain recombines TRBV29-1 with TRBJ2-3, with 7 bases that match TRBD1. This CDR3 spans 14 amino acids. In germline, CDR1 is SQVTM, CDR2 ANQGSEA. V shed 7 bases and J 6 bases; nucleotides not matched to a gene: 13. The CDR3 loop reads CSEARDSNSDTQYF. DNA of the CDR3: TGCAGCGAAGCTCGGGACAGCAACTCGGATACGCAGTATTTT.

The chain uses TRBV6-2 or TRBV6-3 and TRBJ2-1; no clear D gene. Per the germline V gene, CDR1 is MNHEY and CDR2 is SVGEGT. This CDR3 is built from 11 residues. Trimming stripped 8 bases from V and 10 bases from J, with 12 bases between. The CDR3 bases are TGTGCCAGCGGAGTTCTCGGGGAGCAGTTCTTC. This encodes CASGVLGEQFF.

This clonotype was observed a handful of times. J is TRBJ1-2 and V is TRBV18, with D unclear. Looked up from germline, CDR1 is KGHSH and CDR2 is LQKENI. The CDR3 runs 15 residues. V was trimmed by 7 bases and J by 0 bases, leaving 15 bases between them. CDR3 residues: CASYRSHSPNYGYTF. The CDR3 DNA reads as TGTGCCAGCTACCGATCCCACAGCCCTAACTATGGCTACACCTTC.

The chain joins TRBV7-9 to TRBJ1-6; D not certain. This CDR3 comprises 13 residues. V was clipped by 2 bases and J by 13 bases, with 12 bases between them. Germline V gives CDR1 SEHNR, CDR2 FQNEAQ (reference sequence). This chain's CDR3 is CASSLIGESPLHF. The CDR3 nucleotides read TGTGCCAGCAGCTTAATCGGGGAGTCTCCCCTCCACTTT. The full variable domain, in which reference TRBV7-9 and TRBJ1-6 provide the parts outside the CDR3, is DTGVSQNPRHKITKRGQNVTFRCDPISEHNRLYWYRQTLGQGPEFLTYFQNEAQLEKSRLLSDRFSAERPKGSFSTLEIQRTEQGDSAMYLCASSLIGESPLHFGNGTRLTVT.

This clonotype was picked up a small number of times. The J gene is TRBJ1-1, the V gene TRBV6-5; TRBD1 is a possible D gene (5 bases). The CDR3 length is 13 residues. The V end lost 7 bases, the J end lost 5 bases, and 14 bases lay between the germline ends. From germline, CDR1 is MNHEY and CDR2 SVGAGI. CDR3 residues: CASTQVEGTEAFF. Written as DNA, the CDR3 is TGTGCCAGCACCCAAGTAGAGGGGACTGAAGCTTTCTTT.

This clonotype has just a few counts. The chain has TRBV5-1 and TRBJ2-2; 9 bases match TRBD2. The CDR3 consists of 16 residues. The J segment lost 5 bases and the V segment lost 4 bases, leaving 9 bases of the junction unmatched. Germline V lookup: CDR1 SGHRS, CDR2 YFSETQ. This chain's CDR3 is CASSPYSGSGTGELFF. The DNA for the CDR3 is TGCGCCAGCAGCCCTTATAGCGGGAGCGGAACCGGGGAGCTGTTTTTT.

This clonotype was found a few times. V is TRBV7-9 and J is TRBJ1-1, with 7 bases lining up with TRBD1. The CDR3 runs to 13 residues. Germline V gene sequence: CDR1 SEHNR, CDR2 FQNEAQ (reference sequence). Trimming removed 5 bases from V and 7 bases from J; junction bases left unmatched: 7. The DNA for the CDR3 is TGTGCCAGCAGCCCCACAGGGGTTGGTGAAGCTTTCTTT. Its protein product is CASSPTGVGEAFF. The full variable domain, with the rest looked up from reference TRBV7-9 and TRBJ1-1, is DTGVSQNPRHKITKRGQNVTFRCDPISEHNRLYWYRQTLGQGPEFLTYFQNEAQLEKSRLLSDRFSAERPKGSFSTLEIQRTEQGDSAMYLCASSPTGVGEAFFGQGTRLTVV.

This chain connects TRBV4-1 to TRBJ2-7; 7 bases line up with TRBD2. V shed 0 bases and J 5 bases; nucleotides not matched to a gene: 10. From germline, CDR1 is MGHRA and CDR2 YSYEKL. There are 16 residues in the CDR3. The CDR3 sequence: CASSQDPASGGNEQYF. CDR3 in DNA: TGCGCCAGCAGCCAAGATCCGGCTAGCGGAGGGAACGAGCAGTACTTC.

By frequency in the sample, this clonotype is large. CDR3: CASSIRHYNEQYF. The CDR3 bases are TGTGCCAGTAGTATCAGACACTATAACGAGCAGTACTTC. This rearrangement joins TRBV19 to TRBJ2-7; no clear D gene. V was pared by 3 bases and J by 5 bases, with 11 bases between. The length of the CDR3 is 13 residues. CDR1 is LNHDA, CDR2 SQIVND, per germline (reference sequence).

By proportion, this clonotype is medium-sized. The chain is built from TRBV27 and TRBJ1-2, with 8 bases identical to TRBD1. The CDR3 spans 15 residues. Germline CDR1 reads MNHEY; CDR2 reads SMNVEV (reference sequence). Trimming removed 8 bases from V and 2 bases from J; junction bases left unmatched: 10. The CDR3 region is CASSSQGQVNYGYTF. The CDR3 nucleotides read TGTGCCAGCTCCTCCCAGGGACAGGTCAACTATGGCTACACCTTC.

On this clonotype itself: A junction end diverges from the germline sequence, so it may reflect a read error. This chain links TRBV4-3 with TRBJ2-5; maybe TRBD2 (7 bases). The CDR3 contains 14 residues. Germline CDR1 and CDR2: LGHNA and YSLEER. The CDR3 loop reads CASSQGGVLETQYF. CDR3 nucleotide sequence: TGCGCCAGCAGTCAAGGGGGGGTTTTGGAGACCCAGTACTTC.

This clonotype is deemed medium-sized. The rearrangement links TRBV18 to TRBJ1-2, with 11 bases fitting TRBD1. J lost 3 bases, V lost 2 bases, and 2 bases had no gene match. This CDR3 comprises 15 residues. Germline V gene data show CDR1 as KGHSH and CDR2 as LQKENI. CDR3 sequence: CASSPGTGGDYGYTF. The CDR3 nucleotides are TGTGCCAGCTCACCAGGGACAGGGGGAGACTATGGCTACACCTTC. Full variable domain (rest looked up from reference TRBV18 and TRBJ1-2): NAGVMQNPRHLVRRRGQEARLRCSPMKGHSHVYWYRQLPEEGLKFMVYLQKENIIDESGMPKERFSAEFPKEGPSILRIQQVVRGDSAAYFCASSPGTGGDYGYTFGSGTRLTVV.

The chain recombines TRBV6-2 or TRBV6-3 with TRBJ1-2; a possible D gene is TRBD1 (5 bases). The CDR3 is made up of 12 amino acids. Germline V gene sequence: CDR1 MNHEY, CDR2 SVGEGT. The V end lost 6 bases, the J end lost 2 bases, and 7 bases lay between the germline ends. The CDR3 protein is CASRGLNYGYTF. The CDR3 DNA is TGTGCCAGCAGGGGGCTGAACTATGGCTACACCTTC.

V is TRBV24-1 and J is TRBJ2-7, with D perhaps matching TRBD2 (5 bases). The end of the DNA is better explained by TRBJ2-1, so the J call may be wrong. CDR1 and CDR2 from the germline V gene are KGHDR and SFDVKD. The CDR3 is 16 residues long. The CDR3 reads CATSDFARTGSYEQFF. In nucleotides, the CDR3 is TGTGCCACCAGTGATTTTGCAAGGACGGGGTCCTACGAGCAGTTCTTC.

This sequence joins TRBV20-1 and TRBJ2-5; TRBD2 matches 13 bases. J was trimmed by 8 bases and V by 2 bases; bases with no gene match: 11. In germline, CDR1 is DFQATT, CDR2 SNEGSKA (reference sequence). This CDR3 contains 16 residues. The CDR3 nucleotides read TGCAGTGCTAGACTCACCGGGACTAGCGGGATCGAAACCCAGTACTTC. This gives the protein CSARLTGTSGIETQYF.

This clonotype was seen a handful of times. The CDR3 loop is CASSFFHLSNQPQHF. The CDR3 coding sequence is TGTGCCAGCAGCTTTTTCCACCTTAGCAATCAGCCCCAGCATTTT. The V call is TRBV7-2, the J call TRBJ1-5; D ambiguous. CDR3 length equals 15 residues. Looked up from germline, CDR1 is SGHTA and CDR2 is FQGNSA. V was trimmed by 3 bases and J by 0 bases, leaving 9 bases between them.

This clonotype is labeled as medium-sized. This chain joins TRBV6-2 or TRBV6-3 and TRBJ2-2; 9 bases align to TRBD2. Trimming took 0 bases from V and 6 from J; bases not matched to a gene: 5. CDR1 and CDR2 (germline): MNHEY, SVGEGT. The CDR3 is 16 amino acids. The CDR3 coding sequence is TGTGCCAGCAGTTACTCAGGGACTAGCTTTGCCGGGGAGCTGTTTTTT. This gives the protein CASSYSGTSFAGELFF.

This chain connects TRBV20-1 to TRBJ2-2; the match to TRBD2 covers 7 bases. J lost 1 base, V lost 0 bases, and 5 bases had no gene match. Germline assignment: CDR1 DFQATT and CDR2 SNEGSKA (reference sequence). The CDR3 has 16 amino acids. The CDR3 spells CSARDYAGENTGELFF. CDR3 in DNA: TGCAGTGCTAGAGATTACGCGGGAGAGAACACCGGGGAGCTGTTTTTT.

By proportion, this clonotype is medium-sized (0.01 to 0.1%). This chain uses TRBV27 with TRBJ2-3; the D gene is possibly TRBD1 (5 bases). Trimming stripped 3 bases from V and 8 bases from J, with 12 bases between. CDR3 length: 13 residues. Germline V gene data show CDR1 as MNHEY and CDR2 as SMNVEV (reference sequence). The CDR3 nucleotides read TGTGCCAGCAGTTTGTCCCTAGGGGCTACGCAGTATTTT. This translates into CASSLSLGATQYF.

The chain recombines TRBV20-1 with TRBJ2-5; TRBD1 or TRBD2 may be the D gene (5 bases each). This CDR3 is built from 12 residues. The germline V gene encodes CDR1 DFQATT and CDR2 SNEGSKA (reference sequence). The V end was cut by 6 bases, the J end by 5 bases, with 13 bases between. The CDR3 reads CSALVGVETQYF. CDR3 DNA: TGCAGTGCACTGGTGGGGGTGGAGACCCAGTACTTC.

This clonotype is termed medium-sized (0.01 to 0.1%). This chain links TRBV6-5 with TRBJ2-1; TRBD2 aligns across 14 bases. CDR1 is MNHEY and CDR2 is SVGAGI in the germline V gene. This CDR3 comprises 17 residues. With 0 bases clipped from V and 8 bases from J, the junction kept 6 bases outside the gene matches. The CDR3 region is CASSYSMGLAGDYEQFF. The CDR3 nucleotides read TGTGCCAGCAGTTACTCGATGGGACTAGCGGGAGATTATGAGCAGTTCTTC.

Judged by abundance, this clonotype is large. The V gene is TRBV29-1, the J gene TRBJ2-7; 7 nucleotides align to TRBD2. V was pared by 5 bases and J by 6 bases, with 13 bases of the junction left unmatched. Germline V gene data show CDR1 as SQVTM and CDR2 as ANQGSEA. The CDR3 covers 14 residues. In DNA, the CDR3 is TGCAGCGTTTCCCGTAGCGGGCCCGTTCGCGAGCAGTACTTC. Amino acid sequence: CSVSRSGPVREQYF.

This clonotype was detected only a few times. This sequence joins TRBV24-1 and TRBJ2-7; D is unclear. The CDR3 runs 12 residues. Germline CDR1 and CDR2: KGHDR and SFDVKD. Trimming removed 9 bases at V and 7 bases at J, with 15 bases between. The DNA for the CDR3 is TGTGCCACCCCAGATACCATCCCAGAGCAGTACTTC. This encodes CATPDTIPEQYF.

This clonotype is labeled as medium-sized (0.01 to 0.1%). The CDR3: CASSLYGRDPTAQYF. The CDR3 DNA sequence: TGTGCCAGCAGCTTATATGGTCGGGATCCCACGGCCCAGTACTTC. V gene TRBV13 combines with J gene TRBJ2-5; a weak D match, TRBD2 (5 bases). The V and J ends lost 2 bases and 9 bases respectively, with 19 bases between them. Germline-derived CDR1 and CDR2 are PRHDT and FYEKMQ (reference sequence). The CDR3 runs to 15 residues.

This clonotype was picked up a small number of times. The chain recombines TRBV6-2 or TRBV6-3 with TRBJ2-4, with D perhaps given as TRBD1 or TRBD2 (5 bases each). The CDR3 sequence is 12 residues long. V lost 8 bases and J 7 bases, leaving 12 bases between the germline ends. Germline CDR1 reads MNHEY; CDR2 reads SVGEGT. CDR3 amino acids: CASGQGENIQYF. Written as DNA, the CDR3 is TGTGCCAGCGGGCAAGGGGAGAACATTCAGTACTTC.

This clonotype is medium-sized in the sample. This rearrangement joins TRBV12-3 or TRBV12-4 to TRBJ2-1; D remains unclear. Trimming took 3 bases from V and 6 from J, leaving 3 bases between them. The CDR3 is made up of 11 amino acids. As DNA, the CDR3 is TGTGCCAGCAGTTTTACCAATGAGCAGTTCTTC. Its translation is CASSFTNEQFF.

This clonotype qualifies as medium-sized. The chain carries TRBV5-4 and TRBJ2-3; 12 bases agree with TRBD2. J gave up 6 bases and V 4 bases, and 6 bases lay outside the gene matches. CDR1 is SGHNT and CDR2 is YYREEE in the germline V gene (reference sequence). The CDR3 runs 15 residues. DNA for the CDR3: TGTGCCAGCAGCCCCCTGACTAGCGGGAGTGATACGCAGTATTTT. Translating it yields CASSPLTSGSDTQYF. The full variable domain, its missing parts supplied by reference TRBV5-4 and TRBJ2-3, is ETGVTQSPTHLIKTRGQQVTLRCSSQSGHNTVSWYQQALGQGPQFIFQYYREEENGRGNFPPRFSGLQFPNYSSELNVNALELDDSALYLCASSPLTSGSDTQYFGPGTRLTVL.

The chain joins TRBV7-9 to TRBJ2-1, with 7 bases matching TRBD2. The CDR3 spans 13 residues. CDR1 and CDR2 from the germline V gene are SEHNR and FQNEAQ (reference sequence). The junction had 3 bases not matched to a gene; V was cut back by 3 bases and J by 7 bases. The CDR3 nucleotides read TGTGCCAGCAGCTTGGGAGGGCCAAATGAGCAGTTCTTC. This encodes CASSLGGPNEQFF.

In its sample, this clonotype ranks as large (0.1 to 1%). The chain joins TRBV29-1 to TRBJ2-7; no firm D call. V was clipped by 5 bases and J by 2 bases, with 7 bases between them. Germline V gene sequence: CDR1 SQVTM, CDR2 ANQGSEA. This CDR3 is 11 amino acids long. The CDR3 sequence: CSVIKTYEQYF. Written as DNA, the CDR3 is TGCAGCGTTATAAAGACCTACGAGCAGTACTTC.